This entry lists 26 T cell receptor beta chains sequenced from one sample in a study of cytomegalovirus exposure and HLA in healthy donors. Libraries were prepared by immunoSEQ multiplex PCR; TCRdb keeps only in-frame clonotypes and omits some of them. This sample carries about 75,000 clones, around 81% of them seen once, and the ten largest clones take about 3%. The material sequenced was PBMCs. The source is a man younger than 45 in good health and CMV-seronegative.

The genes are TRBV30 and TRBJ2-2; the D gene is possibly TRBD2 (6 bases). Deletions cut 0 bases from V and 0 bases from J, with 8 bases between. The CDR3 length is 15 residues. The germline V gene encodes CDR1 GTSNPN and CDR2 SVGIG (reference sequence). The CDR3 spells CAWSVLATNTGELFF. CDR3 sequence (DNA): TGTGCCTGGAGTGTACTAGCCACGAACACCGGGGAGCTGTTTTTT.

This chain connects TRBV28 to TRBJ2-5; 9 nucleotides agree with TRBD1. Germline CDR1 and CDR2: MDHEN and SYDVKM. CDR3 size: 16 residues. The trim removed 1 base at V and 1 base at J, leaving 4 bases unmatched. CDR3 DNA sequence: TGTGCCAGCAGTTTATCCGGGACAGGGTTCCAAGAGACCCAGTACTTC. It yields the protein CASSLSGTGFQETQYF.

V usage is TRBV5-4 and J usage is TRBJ2-1; 8 bases match TRBD2. V was pared by 0 bases and J by 4 bases, with 3 bases of the junction left unmatched. Germline V lookup: CDR1 SGHNT, CDR2 YYREEE (reference sequence). The CDR3 loop spans 15 amino acids. CDR3 residues: CASSLGTSWYNEQFF. In DNA, the CDR3 is TGTGCCAGCAGCTTGGGGACTAGCTGGTACAATGAGCAGTTCTTC. Variable domain in full (rest from reference TRBV5-4 and TRBJ2-1): ETGVTQSPTHLIKTRGQQVTLRCSSQSGHNTVSWYQQALGQGPQFIFQYYREEENGRGNFPPRFSGLQFPNYSSELNVNALELDDSALYLCASSLGTSWYNEQFFGPGTRLTVL.

V gene TRBV2 combines with J gene TRBJ1-2; TRBD1 matches at 11 bases. CDR1 is SNHLY and CDR2 is FYNNEI in the germline V gene. The CDR3 length is 16 residues. V dropped 9 bases and J dropped 3; count of bases not matched to a gene: 12. CDR3 amino acids: CARRPAAGQGDYGYTF. CDR3 coding DNA: TGTGCCAGACGTCCTGCAGCGGGACAGGGGGACTATGGCTACACCTTC.

The V and J genes are TRBV30 and TRBJ1-2; no definite D call. Germline V lookup: CDR1 GTSNPN, CDR2 SVGIG (reference sequence). Trimming took off 2 bases at V and 3 bases at J, with 10 bases between the two ends. The CDR3 totals 13 residues. CDR3 residues: CAWSPVGHYGYTF. The CDR3 DNA follows: TGTGCCTGGAGTCCTGTCGGTCACTATGGCTACACCTTC.

The chain recombines TRBV9 with TRBJ2-2; the D gene is possibly TRBD2 (5 bases). From germline, CDR1 is SGDLS and CDR2 YYNGEE. This CDR3 contains 17 residues. V was trimmed by 2 bases and J by 10 bases, leaving 24 bases between them. The CDR3 region has the DNA TGTGCCAGCAGCGTGAAAACTAGACCCCCTTACCCCGAGGAGCTGTTTTTT. Amino acid sequence: CASSVKTRPPYPEELFF. The whole variable domain, remainder taken from reference TRBV9 and TRBJ2-2, is DSGVTQTPKHLITATGQRVTLRCSPRSGDLSVYWYQQSLDQGLQFLIQYYNGEERAKGNILERFSAQQFPDLHSELNLSSLELGDSALYFCASSVKTRPPYPEELFFGEGSRLTVL.

The sample holds one count of this clone. The chain has TRBV27 and TRBJ2-3; 12 bases map to TRBD1. The CDR3 sequence is 18 residues long. The J segment lost 4 bases and the V segment lost 2 bases, leaving 10 bases of the junction unmatched. CDR1 and CDR2 from the germline V gene are MNHEY and SMNVEV (reference sequence). The CDR3 sequence is CASSLRFGTGGSADTQYF. CDR3 nucleotide sequence: TGTGCCAGCAGTTTAAGGTTTGGGACAGGGGGCTCCGCAGATACGCAGTATTTT.

The rearrangement links TRBV7-2 to TRBJ1-2; D is possibly TRBD1 (6 bases). CDR3 length equals 14 residues. The germline gives CDR1 SGHTA, CDR2 FQGNSA. V was shortened by 1 base and J by 8 bases, with 14 bases between the two germline ends. Here the CDR3 DNA reads TGTGCCAGCAGCTTAGGGGGACACACCAGGGGCTACACCTTC. This codes for CASSLGGHTRGYTF.

The chain joins TRBV5-6 to TRBJ2-7; D is undetermined. V was trimmed by 2 bases and J by 3 bases, leaving 9 bases between them. The CDR3 covers 13 residues. The V gene's germline CDR1 is SGHDT and CDR2 YYEEEE. The CDR3 sequence: CASSFGALYEQYV. The CDR3 bases are TGTGCCAGCAGCTTCGGAGCCCTCTACGAGCAGTACGTC.

The CDR3 nucleotides are TGTGCCAGCACATCAGGGGGCGCCGTCACTGAAGCTTTCTTT. Translating gives CASTSGGAVTEAFF. This chain links TRBV6-1 with TRBJ1-1; 8 bases line up with TRBD1. Trimming removed 7 bases from V and 4 bases from J; junction bases left unmatched: 8. Germline CDR1 MNHNS, CDR2 SASEGT. The CDR3 covers 14 residues.

This chain connects TRBV5-1 to TRBJ2-5; 14 nucleotides match TRBD2. Trimming removed 4 bases from V and 4 bases from J; junction bases left unmatched: 9. This CDR3 comprises 17 residues. The germline V gene has CDR1 SGHRS and CDR2 YFSETQ. CDR3 sequence (DNA): TGCGCCAGCAGCCTTTTTGGGACTAGCGGGAGCGTAGAGACCCAGTACTTC. Translation: CASSLFGTSGSVETQYF.

The gene calls are TRBV7-9 and TRBJ1-2; TRBD1 might be the D (5 bases). The CDR3 runs 15 residues. Deletions cut 1 base from V and 3 bases from J, with 12 bases between. Germline V lookup: CDR1 SEHNR, CDR2 FQNEAQ (reference sequence). CDR3 sequence: CASSLGGPGDYGYTF. The CDR3 DNA follows: TGTGCCAGCAGCTTAGGGGGACCGGGAGACTATGGCTACACCTTC.

CDR3: CASSLAGLSPLHF. In DNA form, the CDR3 reads TGCGCCAGCAGCTTGGCTGGGCTCTCACCCCTCCACTTT. The V gene is TRBV5-1, the J gene TRBJ1-6; D call uncertain. The CDR3 runs 13 residues. V was pared by 0 bases and J by 10 bases, with 8 bases between. Germline CDR1 reads SGHRS; CDR2 reads YFSETQ.

The chain employs TRBV11-3 and TRBJ1-1; the D is unclear. There are 12 residues in the CDR3. V gave up 3 bases and J gave up 2 bases, with 4 bases separating them. Per germline, CDR1 SGHNT and CDR2 YENEEA. This CDR3 reads CASSFLNTEAFF. DNA of the CDR3: TGTGCCAGCAGCTTCCTTAACACTGAAGCTTTCTTT.

The J gene is TRBJ1-6, the V gene TRBV2; TRBD1 is a possible D gene (5 bases). V shed 5 bases and J shed 8 bases, with 13 bases lying between them. Germline loops: CDR1 SNHLY, CDR2 FYNNEI. This CDR3 comprises 14 residues. This CDR3 reads CASSWGGADSPLHF. The CDR3 DNA reads as TGTGCCAGCAGTTGGGGCGGGGCGGATTCACCCCTCCACTTT.

In its sample, this clone was seen a few times. J is TRBJ1-2 and V is TRBV21-1; the D call in the table, TRBD1, was not verified against the DNA. TRBV21-1 is listed as a pseudogene. The CDR3 contains 13 residues. The CDR3 here is CASSKGSDYGYTF. CDR3 DNA sequence: TGTGCCAGCAGCAAAGGTTCAGACTATGGCTACACCTTC.

This chain joins TRBV15 and TRBJ2-1, with TRBD2 matching over 14 bases. This CDR3 contains 17 residues. CDR1 is LNHNV and CDR2 is YYDKDF in the germline V gene (reference sequence). J gave up 8 bases and V 3 bases, and 9 bases lay outside the gene matches. Written as DNA, the CDR3 is TGTGCCACCAGCAGTGTAGGACTAGCGGGAGGTAGTTATGAGCAGTTCTTC. Translated: CATSSVGLAGGSYEQFF.

This chain connects TRBV30 to TRBJ1-1; TRBD1 matches at 7 bases. Germline loops: CDR1 GTSNPN, CDR2 SVGIG (reference sequence). V was pared by 2 bases and J by 5 bases, with 8 bases of the junction left unmatched. CDR3 length: 14 residues. The CDR3 reads CAWSTGQGGTEAFF. CDR3 in DNA: TGTGCCTGGAGTACAGGTCAGGGGGGTACTGAAGCTTTCTTT.

This sequence joins TRBV28 and TRBJ1-1; D ambiguous. This CDR3 contains 14 residues. The V gene's germline CDR1 is MDHEN and CDR2 SYDVKM. V lost 3 bases, J lost 2 bases, and 10 bases lay in between. The CDR3 here is CASSFPRTNTEAFF. The CDR3 DNA sequence: TGTGCCAGCAGTTTCCCGAGAACTAACACTGAAGCTTTCTTT.

The chain carries TRBV4-2 and TRBJ2-1; D not resolved. Trimming took off 4 bases at V and 0 bases at J, with 7 bases between the two ends. The CDR3 consists of 14 residues. The germline CDR1 and CDR2 sequences are LGHNA and YNFKEQ. CDR3 sequence reads: CASSRAGSYNEQFF. The CDR3 DNA follows: TGTGCCAGCAGCCGGGCAGGCTCCTACAATGAGCAGTTCTTC.

This clone was seen more than once but under ten times. V usage is TRBV30 and J usage is TRBJ1-1; a possible D gene is TRBD1 (6 bases). The CDR3 has 12 amino acids. V was trimmed by 4 bases and J by 4 bases, leaving 10 bases between them. From germline, CDR1 is GTSNPN and CDR2 SVGIG (reference sequence). The CDR3 sequence is CAWTTGGTEAFF. The CDR3 DNA follows: TGTGCCTGGACGACAGGTGGCACTGAAGCTTTCTTT.

This chain connects TRBV11-2 to TRBJ1-2; 10 bases are a match to TRBD1. With V trimmed by 3 bases and J by 2 bases, 3 bases remained unmatched. The CDR3 length is 15 residues. Germline V lookup: CDR1 SGHAT, CDR2 FQNNGV. The CDR3 coding sequence is TGTGCCAGCAGCTTGTCGACAGGGGGCAACTATGGCTACACCTTC. Protein sequence: CASSLSTGGNYGYTF.

The V gene is TRBV27, the J gene TRBJ1-2; TRBD1 matches at 11 bases. The germline V gene encodes CDR1 MNHEY and CDR2 SMNVEV (reference sequence). The CDR3 extends over 17 amino acids. With V trimmed by 5 bases and J by 4 bases, 12 bases remained unmatched. This chain's CDR3 is CASSPQDRGQLLYGYTF. The CDR3 DNA reads TGTGCCAGCAGTCCCCAGGACAGGGGGCAACTTCTCTATGGCTACACCTTC.

V usage is TRBV9 and J usage is TRBJ1-4; TRBD1 aligns across 12 bases. The CDR3 has 17 residues. Germline CDR1 and CDR2: SGDLS and YYNGEE. After removal of 4 bases from V and 3 bases from J, the junction contained 7 bases not matched to a gene. The CDR3 DNA follows: TGTGCCAGCAGCTTAGGGACAGGGGGCTTGTCTAATGAAAAACTGTTTTTT. The encoded protein is CASSLGTGGLSNEKLFF.

The rearrangement uses TRBV6-5 and TRBJ1-2, with D possibly matching TRBD1 (5 bases). The germline V and J ends were trimmed by 1 base and 8 bases, with 14 bases remaining between them. From germline, CDR1 is MNHEY and CDR2 SVGAGI. The CDR3 has 14 amino acids. The CDR3 DNA is TGTGCCAGCAGTTACTTGGACGGGGGGTTCGGCTACACCTTC. Encoded protein: CASSYLDGGFGYTF.

This sequence joins TRBV6-4 and TRBJ1-1; 7 nucleotides match TRBD1. The CDR3 covers 13 residues. Germline V gives CDR1 MRHNA, CDR2 SNTAGT. V dropped 8 bases and J dropped 1; count of bases not matched to a gene: 4. The CDR3 here is CASRRGENTEAFF. The CDR3, as DNA: TGTGCCAGCCGCAGGGGGGAGAACACTGAAGCTTTCTTT.